This TCR beta chain was observed in a study of response to subunit inactivated influenza vaccine. Study-wide points: The authors suggested that every seasonal influenza vaccination recruits few new T cells.

A few counts support this clonotype. Its target is not known. TCRdb re-called the RT-PCR reads through MiXCR, storing one row per CDR3 protein. The top ten hold approximately 6.5% of the sample, which has 650,000 to 800,000 distinct CDR3 sequences, over 11% seen once. Here the sequenced sample was PBMCs from blood, taken roughly 2 weeks before vaccination. This sequence was found in a man aged 45-65 years who received an inactivated influenza vaccine.

The CDR3 loop reads CASSIETSGGEQFF. The CDR3 region has the DNA TGTGCCAGTAGTATAGAGACTAGCGGGGGTGAGCAGTTCTTC. V is TRBV19 and J is TRBJ2-1, with 12 bases aligning to TRBD2. Germline CDR1 LNHDA, CDR2 SQIVND (reference sequence). CDR3 length: 14 amino acids. The trim removed 0 bases at V and 9 bases at J, leaving 0 bases unmatched. The complete variable domain, with remaining parts taken from reference TRBV19 and TRBJ2-1, reads DGGITQSPKYLFRKEGQNVTLSCEQNLNHDAMYWYRQDPGQGLRLIYYSQIVNDFQKGDIAEGYSVSREKKESFPLTVTSAQKNPTAFYLCASSIETSGGEQFFGPGTRLTVL.